This TCR beta chain was captured by sequencing in a study of post-analysis software for immune sequencing data. Study at large: Both relapsing-remitting and secondary progressive multiple sclerosis featured among the disease courses, as did progressive-relapsing multiple sclerosis.

This CDR3 has 18 amino acids. Germline V gene sequence: CDR1 LGHDT, CDR2 YNNKEL (reference sequence). This clonotype was found a few times. The antigen is not known. Relative to the germline gene, one junction end is altered; a read error may explain this. cDNA libraries of TCR beta carried unique molecular identifiers. TCRdb redid the calling of the PCR reads with MiXCR, one entry per CDR3 protein. Of 700,000 to 800,000 distinct CDR3 sequences in the sample, approximately 30% were seen once. Findings of the study overall: Included in a set of roughly five TRBV segments more frequent in patients than controls were TRBV5-6, TRBV5-1 and TRBV20-1. Samples from a shared batch, those prepared together, strongly co-clustered by F measure. Patients with multiple sclerosis recorded significantly lower normalized Chao1 diversity than controls, the study found.

The chain links TRBV3-1 to TRBJ2-1, with 13 bases that match TRBD2. The TCR comes from a girl between 10 and 17 years old with multiple sclerosis. What was sequenced was blood. DNA for the CDR3: TGTGCCAGCAGCCAAGGACTAGCGGGGGGTTTCTCCCACAATGAGCAGTTCTTC. Translated, it gives CASSQGLAGGFSHNEQFF.